Detailed here is one TCR beta chain. In TCRdb, the PCR reads were re-called with MiXCR into one record per CDR3 protein. The table shows roughly 16,000 distinct CDR3 sequences, with 40% to 45% occurring only once. Germline V lookup: CDR1 DFQATT, CDR2 SNEGSKA (reference sequence). There are 13 residues in the CDR3. This entry is derived from a study of tumor-infiltrating lymphocytes in oesophageal squamous cell carcinoma. This TCR came from a female donor with esophageal squamous cell carcinoma. The V and J genes are TRBV20-1 and TRBJ2-5, with D perhaps TRBD2 (5 bases). The J call may not be correct, given that the DNA end is closer to TRBJ2-7. Source material: blood. For the CDR3, the DNA is TGCAGTGCTAGCGGGTCGGGGAGCTACGAGCAGTACTTC. Its translation is CSASGSGSYEQYF.